This TCR beta chain appears in the sequencing data of a study of technical replicates of blood from several donors. The repertoire was sequenced with immunoSEQ multiplex PCR; TCRdb's copy has only in-frame clones and lacks some. The top ten clones hold over 9% of a sample with roughly 14,000 clones, 80% to 90% of them seen once. This clone was seen only once. Trimming removed 1 base from V and 8 bases from J; junction bases left unmatched: 8. The germline V gene has CDR1 MGHDK and CDR2 SYGVNS. This CDR3 spans 15 amino acids. V is TRBV25-1 and J is TRBJ2-1; 7 bases fit TRBD2. The sequence came from a human donor in good health. The sample comprised PBMCs. This CDR3 is CASSEWGGAGDEQFF. Here the CDR3 DNA reads TGTGCCAGCAGTGAATGGGGAGGGGCTGGGGATGAGCAGTTCTTC.